This TCR beta chain is from a study of blood T cell repertoires in COVID-19. Measured with immunoSEQ multiplex PCR; TCRdb has only the in-frame clones, and not every one. The sample yields about 330,000 clones, approximately 88% seen once. The cohort comprised adults aged about 18 to 89 years residing in approximately 25 US areas. Participants reported their clinical history, and cohort assignment relied on those reports. Germline CDR1 SGHNT, CDR2 YYREEE (reference sequence). The V gene end was trimmed by 3 bases and the J gene end by 0 bases; junction bases not matched to a gene: 7. CDR3 length: 16 amino acids.

The V and J genes are TRBV5-4 and TRBJ2-7; TRBD2 matches at 9 bases. The TCR sequence derives from a young man who had recovered from COVID-19. Sequencing input: PBMCs or T cells enriched from blood (not recorded which). CDR3 residues: CASSSSSGVLSYEQYF. The CDR3 coding sequence is TGTGCCAGCAGCTCGTCTAGCGGGGTCCTCTCCTACGAGCAGTACTTC. The variable domain in full, with the rest retrieved from reference TRBV5-4 and TRBJ2-7, is ETGVTQSPTHLIKTRGQQVTLRCSSQSGHNTVSWYQQALGQGPQFIFQYYREEENGRGNFPPRFSGLQFPNYSSELNVNALELDDSALYLCASSSSSGVLSYEQYFGPGTRLTVT.